This record covers a single T cell receptor (beta chain). Antigen specificity is unknown. The data were obtained in a study of cytomegalovirus exposure and HLA in healthy donors. Across the whole study: An analysis done earlier identified about 100 million unique TCR beta sequences from around 180 million T cells.

General observations from the study: Among TCR sequences, most were rare, though some public TCRs appeared in many donors. One later analysis reportedly identified an Asian-associated ancestry cluster that showed fewer N-insertions than the approximately 700-donor mean.

The PCR ran on 60 Vbeta and 13 Jbeta primers. Clones were read by immunoSEQ multiplex PCR, and TCRdb kept only the in-frame ones, dropping some. The table includes around 40,000 clones, around 77% detected once. The V end was cut by 2 bases, the J end by 3 bases, with 17 bases between. Looked up from germline, CDR1 is MDHEN and CDR2 is SYDVKM. The CDR3 contains 17 residues. The sequence came from a man younger than 45 in good health and CMV-seronegative. The sample was PBMCs. The chain joins TRBV28 to TRBJ2-1, with D perhaps matching TRBD2 (6 bases). DNA of the CDR3: TGTGCCAGCAGTTTACCCGGGACTGACCCCTTCTACAATGAGCAGTTCTTC. Translation: CASSLPGTDPFYNEQFF.